These T cell receptor beta chains were read from a single sample in a study of identical twins. TCRdb processed the 5' RACE reads anew with MiXCR; each CDR3 protein has one entry. The sample yields roughly 470,000 distinct CDR3 sequences, more than 13% seen once. These data also featured in a second study, about yellow fever vaccine responses in identical twins.

The source material was CD4+ T cells sorted from blood. The receptor source for this set is a woman aged 18 to 35 in good health. CDR3s include the opening cysteine and the closing phenylalanine or tryptophan. A D gene is named only where the DNA matches it firmly. Some rows mark clone size as missing; the rest say once, few, many or name a class of expanded clone.

D: TRBD1
V: TRBV6-2/TRBV6-3
J: TRBJ2-7
size: -
CDR3: CASRETGEDGQYF
DNA: TGTGCCAGCAGAGAGACAGGGGAGGATGGGCAGTACTTC

D: TRBD2
V: TRBV12-3/TRBV12-4
J: TRBJ2-7
size: -
CDR3: CASRSGRGEQYF
DNA: TGTGCCAGCCGGTCGGGGAGGGGCGAGCAGTACTTC

D: -
V: TRBV4-3
J: TRBJ1-6
size: few
CDR3: CASSQVFEGESPLHF
DNA: TGCGCCAGCAGCCAAGTTTTTGAGGGCGAATCACCCCTCCACTTT

D: -
V: TRBV14
J: TRBJ2-6
size: -
CDR3: CASRDFYSGANVLTF
DNA: TGTGCCAGCAGGGACTTCTACTCTGGGGCCAACGTCCTGACTTTC

D: TRBD2
V: TRBV2
J: TRBJ2-1
size: few
CDR3: CASSVGGGTFYNEQFF
DNA: TGTGCCAGCAGTGTGGGCGGGGGGACTTTCTACAATGAGCAGTTCTTC

D: -
V: TRBV18
J: TRBJ2-5
size: -
CDR3: CASSPRQYQETQYF
DNA: TGTGCCAGCTCACCACGACAGTACCAAGAGACCCAGTACTTC

D: TRBD2
V: TRBV3-1
J: TRBJ2-1
size: few
CDR3: CASSQLPGLAGRNEQFF
DNA: TGTGCCAGCAGCCAACTTCCGGGACTAGCGGGAAGGAATGAGCAGTTCTTC

D: TRBD2
V: TRBV20-1
J: TRBJ2-3
size: few
CDR3: CSARDSGGRDTQYF
DNA: TGCAGTGCTAGAGATAGCGGGGGGCGGGATACGCAGTATTTT

D: TRBD2
V: TRBV9
J: TRBJ2-2
size: many
CDR3: CASSVSGMVVGELFF
DNA: TGTGCCAGCAGCGTTAGCGGGATGGTGGTCGGGGAGCTGTTTTTT

D: -
V: TRBV7-2
J: TRBJ2-1
size: few
CDR3: CASTRSRGSSYNEQFF
DNA: TGTGCCAGCACCCGATCAAGGGGAAGTTCCTACAATGAGCAGTTCTTC

D: -
V: TRBV25-1
J: TRBJ1-3
size: few
CDR3: CASSGRDTLNTIYF
DNA: TGTGCCAGCAGCGGCAGGGATACCTTAAACACCATATATTTT

D: -
V: TRBV11-2
J: TRBJ2-2
size: few
CDR3: CASSLQIATGELFF
DNA: TGTGCCAGCAGCCTACAGATTGCCACCGGGGAGCTGTTTTTT

D: -
V: TRBV5-1
J: TRBJ1-6
size: -
CDR3: CASSVGDPPLHF
DNA: TGCGCCAGCAGCGTGGGGGATCCACCCCTCCACTTT

D: -
V: TRBV30
J: TRBJ2-3
size: -
CDR3: CAWTPMDTQYF
DNA: TGTGCCTGGACCCCGATGGATACGCAGTATTTT

D: TRBD2
V: TRBV5-1
J: TRBJ2-3
size: -
CDR3: CASSLFPGGPPDTQYF
DNA: TGCGCCAGCAGCTTGTTTCCGGGGGGGCCCCCAGATACGCAGTATTTT

D: -
V: TRBV11-2
J: TRBJ2-2
size: few
CDR3: CASSRTNTGELFF
DNA: TGTGCCAGCAGCCGGACCAACACCGGGGAGCTGTTTTTT

D: TRBD2
V: TRBV20-1
J: TRBJ2-5
size: many
CDR3: CSARGGGVRETQYF
DNA: TGCAGTGCTAGAGGCGGGGGGGTAAGAGAGACCCAGTACTTC

D: TRBD2
V: TRBV4-2
J: TRBJ2-2
size: few
CDR3: CASSDRGSGRSAGELFF
DNA: TGTGCCAGCAGCGACCGTGGTAGCGGGAGGTCTGCCGGGGAGCTGTTTTTT

D: -
V: TRBV2
J: TRBJ1-6
size: -
CDR3: CASGEGGNSPLHF
DNA: TGTGCCAGCGGGGAGGGAGGGAATTCACCCCTCCACTTT

D: -
V: TRBV6-2/TRBV6-3
J: TRBJ1-1
size: few
CDR3: CASSHVPLLLQENTEAFF
DNA: TGTGCCAGCAGTCACGTTCCCCTGCTACTACAAGAAAACACTGAAGCTTTCTTT

D: -
V: TRBV6-5
J: TRBJ2-7
size: few
CDR3: CASSYGASEQYF
DNA: TGTGCCAGCAGTTACGGGGCAAGCGAGCAGTACTTC

D: TRBD1
V: TRBV28
J: TRBJ2-7
size: -
CDR3: CASSSTGTGFYYEQYF
DNA: TGTGCCAGCAGTTCTACCGGGACAGGGTTCTACTACGAGCAGTACTTC

D: -
V: TRBV12-3/TRBV12-4
J: TRBJ2-3
size: few
CDR3: CASSPRERGTDTQYF
DNA: TGTGCCAGCAGTCCCCGGGAGCGGGGCACAGATACGCAGTATTTT

D: -
V: TRBV6-2/TRBV6-3
J: TRBJ1-1
size: -
CDR3: CASSWSALENTEAFF
DNA: TGTGCCAGCAGTTGGTCTGCCCTGGAGAACACTGAAGCTTTCTTT

D: TRBD2
V: TRBV6-2/TRBV6-3
J: TRBJ2-3
size: -
CDR3: CASSYTSGRPTDTQYF
DNA: TGTGCCAGCAGCTATACTAGCGGGAGGCCGACAGATACGCAGTATTTT

D: -
V: TRBV12-3/TRBV12-4
J: TRBJ2-3
size: -
CDR3: CASRMGRPRGTDTQYF
DNA: TGTGCCAGCAGAATGGGACGCCCTAGGGGCACAGATACGCAGTATTTT

D: TRBD2
V: TRBV5-1
J: TRBJ2-2
size: few
CDR3: CASSRGGLSTGELFF
DNA: TGCGCCAGCAGCCGGGGAGGGCTCAGCACCGGGGAGCTGTTTTTT

D: -
V: TRBV18
J: TRBJ2-7
size: -
CDR3: CASSPGSNAYEQYF
DNA: TGTGCCAGCTCACCAGGGTCAAACGCCTACGAGCAGTACTTC